This T cell receptor beta chain is from a study of cytomegalovirus exposure and HLA in healthy donors. It was with 60 Vbeta and 13 Jbeta primers that the PCR ran. The method was immunoSEQ multiplex PCR; TCRdb's version includes in-frame clones alone and lacks a portion of them. The table has 180,000 or so clones, roughly 79% seen once. V dropped 7 bases and J dropped 1; count of bases not matched to a gene: 10. The CDR3 runs 16 residues. Germline V CDR1 and CDR2: LNHDA, SQIVND (reference sequence). The clonotype comes from a man aged 50 to 60 in good health and CMV-seropositive. The V and J genes are TRBV19 and TRBJ1-5; 7 bases agree with TRBD1. Material: PBMCs. CDR3 region: CASNPGLDRSNQPQHF. The CDR3 nucleotides are TGTGCCAGTAATCCCGGGTTGGACAGGAGCAATCAGCCCCAGCATTTT.